This TCR beta chain was recorded in a study of cytomegalovirus exposure and HLA in healthy donors. This clone has only one observation. Antigen unknown. Both 60 Vbeta primers and 13 Jbeta primers went into the PCR. The method was immunoSEQ multiplex PCR; TCRdb's version includes in-frame clones alone and lacks a portion of them. The table shows approximately 89,000 clones, with around 74% occurring only once. Study outcomes and limitations: For TCR beta chains, V- and J-gene trimming was later linked to a missense DCLRE1C variant. Other equally common chains were less clonally expanded than HLA-associated TCR beta chains, a later analysis showed. Differences between HLA loci emerged in a later analysis of TCR association rates, with DRB1 most and HLA-C fewest. Reported performance of the classifier showed diagnosis of cytomegalovirus status with high specificity and sensitivity.

The CDR3 contains 17 residues. The trim removed 3 bases at V and 1 base at J, leaving 6 bases unmatched. Germline CDR1 is MNHNS and CDR2 is SASEGT. The TCR originated in a man under 40 in good health and CMV-seropositive. The sequencing sample was made of PBMCs. V usage is TRBV6-1 and J usage is TRBJ2-5, with 12 bases identical to TRBD2. Here the CDR3 DNA reads TGTGCCAGCAGTGAGGAGGCTAGCGGGGGGGTCCAAGAGACCCAGTACTTC. Its translation is CASSEEASGGVQETQYF.